This TCR beta chain was retrieved from a study of cytomegalovirus exposure and HLA in healthy donors. Points from the study as a whole: About 180 TCR beta chains were listed as cytomegalovirus-associated.

The CDR3 covers 15 residues. V gave up 5 bases and J gave up 2 bases; unmatched junction bases: 5. Germline values: CDR1 SGDLS, CDR2 YYNGEE. Primers for the PCR totalled 60 Vbeta and 13 Jbeta. The assay was immunoSEQ multiplex PCR, and TCRdb's table has in-frame clones only and misses some. Of roughly 190,000 clones in the sample, around 79% were seen once. In the case of this clone: Its antigen is still unknown.

Sample: PBMCs. The chain recombines TRBV9 with TRBJ1-5; TRBD1 matches at 9 bases. This sequence was found in a woman aged 50 to 65 in good health and CMV-seronegative. The CDR3 here is CASSTGGAGNQPQHF. As DNA, the CDR3 is TGTGCCAGCAGTACAGGGGGCGCCGGCAATCAGCCCCAGCATTTT.